These T cell receptor beta chains were read from a single sample in a study of cytomegalovirus exposure and HLA in healthy donors. Produced via immunoSEQ multiplex PCR; TCRdb's table is partial and in-frame only. The sample holds some 130,000 clones, about four fifths seen once. The source material was PBMCs. All receptors come from a man aged 25 to 40 in good health. CDR3s leave out the opening cysteine and the closing phenylalanine or tryptophan. A D gene is named only where the DNA matches it firmly.

v_gene: TRBV7-7
d_gene: NA
j_gene: TRBJ2-5
CDR3aa: ASSKETGLQETQY

v_gene: TRBV28
d_gene: TRBD2
j_gene: TRBJ2-3
CDR3aa: ASSATTSGRGDTQY

v_gene: TRBV18
d_gene: TRBD2
j_gene: TRBJ2-1
CDR3aa: ASSPRTSGYSYNEQF

v_gene: TRBV28
d_gene: NA
j_gene: TRBJ2-7
CDR3aa: ASSPGSYEQY

v_gene: TRBV27
d_gene: NA
j_gene: TRBJ1-1
CDR3aa: ASSLQGGTEAF

v_gene: TRBV14
d_gene: NA
j_gene: TRBJ1-1
CDR3aa: ASSQVDSGGAF

v_gene: TRBV4-2
d_gene: NA
j_gene: TRBJ2-5
CDR3aa: ASSQDKRASETQY

v_gene: TRBV7-2
d_gene: TRBD2
j_gene: TRBJ2-5
CDR3aa: ASSLASWIAGYQETQY

v_gene: TRBV7-9
d_gene: TRBD2
j_gene: TRBJ2-5
CDR3aa: ASSPWTSGLEGETQY

v_gene: TRBV7-9
d_gene: NA
j_gene: TRBJ2-7
CDR3aa: SSSPAADSISYEQY

v_gene: TRBV7-6
d_gene: TRBD1
j_gene: TRBJ1-4
CDR3aa: ASSLLDRGNEKLF

v_gene: TRBV4-1
d_gene: TRBD2
j_gene: TRBJ2-5
CDR3aa: ASSLWTSSRETQY

v_gene: TRBV2
d_gene: TRBD2
j_gene: TRBJ2-7
CDR3aa: ASSEFAGGPYEQY

v_gene: TRBV27
d_gene: TRBD2
j_gene: TRBJ2-7
CDR3aa: ASSLALAGYSSYEQY

v_gene: TRBV5-1
d_gene: NA
j_gene: TRBJ2-5
CDR3aa: ASSFTGRGSETQY

v_gene: TRBV27
d_gene: TRBD2
j_gene: TRBJ2-4
CDR3aa: ASSLTPRRTSGYKNIQY

v_gene: TRBV6-5
d_gene: NA
j_gene: TRBJ1-2
CDR3aa: ASRVTAGLGYT

v_gene: TRBV9
d_gene: NA
j_gene: TRBJ2-3
CDR3aa: ASSVDGSSDTQY

v_gene: TRBV7-2
d_gene: TRBD2
j_gene: TRBJ2-5
CDR3aa: ASSSSGTQY

v_gene: TRBV30
d_gene: NA
j_gene: TRBJ1-1
CDR3aa: AGSRGQGTEAF

v_gene: TRBV19
d_gene: NA
j_gene: TRBJ2-5
CDR3aa: ASSIAGQVQETQY

v_gene: TRBV6-4
d_gene: NA
j_gene: TRBJ2-2
CDR3aa: ASPPQRPPPTGELF

v_gene: TRBV5-4
d_gene: NA
j_gene: TRBJ1-5
CDR3aa: ASSMRHGFNQPQH

v_gene: TRBV9
d_gene: NA
j_gene: TRBJ2-3
CDR3aa: ASSVATGQGLDTQY

v_gene: TRBV2
d_gene: NA
j_gene: TRBJ2-7
CDR3aa: ASRGLWLSYEQY

v_gene: TRBV30
d_gene: TRBD1
j_gene: TRBJ2-7
CDR3aa: AWRLWDSYEQY

v_gene: TRBV5-1
d_gene: TRBD2
j_gene: TRBJ2-1
CDR3aa: ASSFTTSGGYNEQF

v_gene: TRBV5-1
d_gene: TRBD1
j_gene: TRBJ1-1
CDR3aa: ASSSGTGVNTEAF

v_gene: TRBV9
d_gene: NA
j_gene: TRBJ1-2
CDR3aa: ASSTGGPGLGGYT

v_gene: TRBV19
d_gene: TRBD2
j_gene: NA
CDR3aa: ASSPRTSGNYEQY

v_gene: TRBV7-9
d_gene: NA
j_gene: TRBJ2-1
CDR3aa: ASTSATSSYNEQF

v_gene: TRBV28
d_gene: TRBD2
j_gene: TRBJ2-7
CDR3aa: ASLGLAGIEQY

v_gene: TRBV6-5
d_gene: NA
j_gene: TRBJ2-1
CDR3aa: ASSSSRKNEQF